A single sample is the source of the 29 T cell receptor beta chains below, sequenced in a study of regulatory T cells in long-lasting Graves disease. Assembly of TCR beta libraries relied on iRepertoire HTBI primers together with Arm-PCR of CDR3 regions. TCRdb passed the multiplex PCR reads through MiXCR, listing each CDR3 protein once. This sample has 350,000 to 550,000 distinct CDR3 sequences, with about 15% found just once. Time point defined: newly diagnosed GD, antithyroid drugs for less than 3 months. The TCR library was prepared using RNA isolated from PBMCs. These same data were also listed under a study on T cells in Graves' hyperthyroidism and ophthalmopathy.

Sample: peripheral blood mononuclear cells (PBMCs), taken at new diagnosis, from a patient treated with antithyroid drugs. The receptor set was obtained from a woman in her twenties or thirties with Graves disease.

This clonotype was found many times. V gene TRBV20-1 combines with J gene TRBJ2-7, with D tentatively TRBD1 or TRBD2 (5 bases each). Per germline, CDR1 DFQATT and CDR2 SNEGSKA (reference sequence). The germline V and J ends were trimmed by 3 bases and 2 bases, with 14 bases remaining between them. This CDR3 is 14 amino acids long. CDR3: CSARDSLGAYEQYF. Here the CDR3 DNA reads TGCAGTGCTAGGGACTCCCTAGGGGCCTACGAGCAGTACTTC.

This chain joins TRBV6-1 and TRBJ2-7, with no clear D. Germline lookup yields CDR1 MNHNS and CDR2 SASEGT. With 4 bases removed from V and 1 base from J, the gap between germline ends came to 5 bases. CDR3 length: 12 amino acids. CDR3 nucleotide sequence: TGTGCCAGCAGTGGATTTTCCTACGAGCAGTACTTC. Residues: CASSGFSYEQYF.

The rearrangement links TRBV19 to TRBJ2-4, with 7 nucleotides matching TRBD1. The length of the CDR3 is 14 residues. Germline V gives CDR1 LNHDA, CDR2 SQIVND (reference sequence). Trimming cost V 6 bases and J 6 bases; bases outside gene matches: 8. Here the CDR3 DNA reads TGTGCCAGTAGAGCTCCGGGACAGAGAAACATTCAGTACTTC. Translation gives CASRAPGQRNIQYF.

This chain joins TRBV11-1 and TRBJ2-5; 8 bases match TRBD1. Germline V gives CDR1 SGHAT, CDR2 FQDESV (reference sequence). CDR3 size: 15 residues. The junction had 7 bases not matched to a gene; V was cut back by 3 bases and J by 4 bases. In DNA form, the CDR3 reads TGTGCCAGCAGCTTTGGACAGGGAAGGAGAGAGACCCAGTACTTC. Protein: CASSFGQGRRETQYF.

The chain uses TRBV5-1 and TRBJ2-3, with 8 bases fitting TRBD1. The CDR3 spans 12 residues. CDR1 is SGHRS, CDR2 YFSETQ, per germline. Trimming removed 3 bases from V and 10 bases from J; junction bases left unmatched: 4. The CDR3 is CASSSTGDAQYF. The CDR3 DNA follows: TGCGCCAGCAGCTCGACAGGGGACGCGCAGTATTTT. Based on the CDR3 plus reference TRBV5-1 and TRBJ2-3, the full variable domain is KAGVTQTPRYLIKTRGQQVTLSCSPISGHRSVSWYQQTPGQGLQFLFEYFSETQRNKGNFPGRFSGRQFSNSRSEMNVSTLELGDSALYLCASSSTGDAQYFGPGTRLTVL.

This clonotype showed up just a few times. This sequence joins TRBV25-1 and TRBJ2-1, with 13 bases identical to TRBD2. The V segment lost 4 bases and the J segment 2 bases; nucleotides outside the gene matches: 14. The CDR3 contains 20 residues. Looked up from germline, CDR1 is MGHDK and CDR2 is SYGVNS. This chain's CDR3 is CASSATQGLAGVGAYNEQFF. The CDR3 nucleotides read TGTGCCAGCAGTGCAACACAAGGACTAGCGGGAGTTGGTGCCTACAATGAGCAGTTCTTC.

This clonotype has just a few counts. The chain has TRBV20-1 and TRBJ2-2; 8 positions agree with TRBD1. The germline CDR1 and CDR2 sequences are DFQATT and SNEGSKA (reference sequence). The ends lost 4 bases at V and 3 bases at J; junction bases unmatched: 7. This CDR3 is built from 15 residues. CDR3 amino acids: CSATDRGPDTGELFF. The CDR3 nucleotides are TGCAGTGCTACAGACAGGGGACCCGACACCGGGGAGCTGTTTTTT.

Comment on this clonotype: A much more abundant neighbour one base away suggests this may be a read error. This chain joins TRBV24-1 and TRBJ1-1; tentatively, D is TRBD1 (6 bases). The CDR3 consists of 13 residues. The V gene's germline CDR1 is KGHDR and CDR2 SFDVKD. The CDR3 sequence is CTTSAQGYTEAFF. The CDR3 DNA sequence: TGTACCACCAGTGCACAGGGTTACACTGAAGCTTTCTTT.

Details on this clonotype: This may be a read error: a much more frequent sequence differs by one nucleotide. This is likely a read error, given that the CDR3 carries no conserved phenylalanine or tryptophan at its end. This chain uses TRBV11-2 with TRBJ2-5; TRBD1 aligns across 10 bases. The CDR3 extends over 16 amino acids. From germline, CDR1 is SGHAT and CDR2 FQNNGV. V dropped 4 bases and J dropped 3; count of bases not matched to a gene: 8. DNA for the CDR3: TGTGCCAGCAGCTCAAACCAGGGGACAGGGGAAGAGACCCAGTACTGC. Amino acid sequence: CASSSNQGTGEETQYC.

For this clonotype: Here the CDR3 omits its conserved ending phenylalanine or tryptophan, so a read error is the likely source. The chain uses TRBV11-2 and TRBJ1-2; D unresolved. Germline V gene sequence: CDR1 SGHAT, CDR2 FQNNGV. The CDR3 is made up of 13 amino acids. Trimming stripped 2 bases from V and 2 bases from J, with 6 bases between. The CDR3 here is CASSLTLNYGYTL. The CDR3 nucleotides are TGTGCCAGCAGCTTAACACTAAACTATGGCTACACCCTC.

This clonotype has a handful of counts. J is TRBJ1-3 and V is TRBV10-3; 11 nucleotides line up with TRBD1. Germline loops: CDR1 ENHRY, CDR2 SYGVKD. V was pared by 11 bases and J by 0 bases, with 6 bases of the junction left unmatched. This CDR3 contains 15 residues. CDR3 in amino acids: CAGGQGAFSGNTIYF. CDR3 sequence (DNA): TGTGCCGGTGGACAGGGGGCCTTCTCTGGAAACACCATATATTTT.

This clonotype was seen repeatedly, ten times or more. The CDR3 DNA reads as TGCGCCAGCAGCTTGGTTCCTGCTGGAATCTACAATGAGCAGTTCTTC. This sequence encodes CASSLVPAGIYNEQFF. The chain links TRBV5-1 to TRBJ2-1; D gene uncertain. The CDR3 has 16 amino acids. V lost 0 bases, J lost 3 bases, and 13 bases lay in between. Germline V gene sequence: CDR1 SGHRS, CDR2 YFSETQ. The whole variable domain, remainder taken from reference TRBV5-1 and TRBJ2-1, is KAGVTQTPRYLIKTRGQQVTLSCSPISGHRSVSWYQQTPGQGLQFLFEYFSETQRNKGNFPGRFSGRQFSNSRSEMNVSTLELGDSALYLCASSLVPAGIYNEQFFGPGTRLTVL.

This clonotype was found a few times. V and J are TRBV9 and TRBJ1-2; TRBD1 might be the D (5 bases). CDR1 and CDR2 (germline): SGDLS, YYNGEE. Trimming took 0 bases from V and 5 from J, leaving 14 bases between them. The length of the CDR3 is 15 residues. CDR3 sequence: CASSVDLDKKYGYTF. The CDR3 nucleotides read TGTGCCAGCAGCGTAGATCTGGACAAGAAATATGGCTACACCTTC.

In its sample, this clonotype was seen many times. The V and J genes are TRBV7-3 and TRBJ2-3; 8 positions match TRBD2. With V trimmed by 5 bases and J by 2 bases, 6 bases remained unmatched. The germline V gene has CDR1 SGHTA and CDR2 FQGTGA. This CDR3 region has 15 residues. As DNA, the CDR3 is TGTGCCAGCAGCCCCACGGGGGGGGACACAGATACGCAGTATTTT. It yields the protein CASSPTGGDTDTQYF.

This clonotype was counted only a few times. The chain couples TRBV20-1 to TRBJ2-1; TRBD2 aligns across 7 bases. Trimming at V came to 2 bases and at J to 8 bases, leaving 15 bases not matched to a gene. The CDR3 consists of 16 residues. Germline-derived CDR1 and CDR2 are DFQATT and SNEGSKA (reference sequence). The CDR3 DNA reads TGCAGTGCTAGAATTGGAGGAGGGGACTACCTAGATGAGCAGTTCTTC. This codes for CSARIGGGDYLDEQFF.

CDR3 nucleotides: TGTGCCAGCAGTTACCCCCCTAGCGGGAGAGATGTAGAGACCCAGTACTTC. The encoded protein is CASSYPPSGRDVETQYF. V is TRBV6-5 and J is TRBJ2-5, with TRBD2 identical over 10 bases. The trim removed 2 bases at V and 4 bases at J, leaving 10 bases unmatched. The CDR3 contains 17 residues. Germline V gives CDR1 MNHEY, CDR2 SVGAGI.

This clonotype was observed many times. This chain connects TRBV29-1 to TRBJ2-7; D possibly matches TRBD1 or TRBD2 (6 bases each). Trimming removed 7 bases from V and 1 base from J, with 26 bases in between. The germline V gene has CDR1 SQVTM and CDR2 ANQGSEA. CDR3 length: 17 residues. CDR3: CSAELGGSYPPSYEQYF. DNA for the CDR3: TGCAGCGCCGAGTTGGGGGGCAGCTACCCTCCATCCTACGAGCAGTACTTC.

This clonotype was seen more than once but under ten times. The chain carries TRBV29-1 and TRBJ1-2; D gene ambiguous. Germline V gives CDR1 SQVTM, CDR2 ANQGSEA. The CDR3 runs to 11 residues. V was cut by 0 bases and J by 10 bases, with 9 bases left in between. CDR3 DNA: TGCAGCGTTGAAGAATACGCTCACTACACCTTC. Protein sequence: CSVEEYAHYTF.

Note on this clonotype: A read error is possible here, since a much larger clone lies one base away. This sequence joins TRBV12-3 or TRBV12-4 and TRBJ1-1; D call uncertain. The CDR3 covers 14 residues. In DNA, the CDR3 is TGTGCCAGCAGTTTATCCCCACCGAACACTAAAGCTTTCTTT. Translating gives CASSLSPPNTKAFF.

This clonotype was seen a handful of times. This chain connects TRBV7-8 to TRBJ2-2; 9 bases align to TRBD2. V lost 5 bases, J lost 4 bases, and 8 bases stayed unmatched. Germline lookup yields CDR1 SGHVS and CDR2 FQNEAQ. This CDR3 contains 16 residues. The CDR3 DNA reads TGTGCCAGCAGCCCTTTAGCGGGAGTTAGCACCGGGGAGCTGTTTTTT. It specifies CASSPLAGVSTGELFF.

This clonotype showed up many times. The chain joins TRBV9 to TRBJ1-2; D is possibly TRBD1 (5 bases). Germline assignment: CDR1 SGDLS and CDR2 YYNGEE. Between the trimmed V and J ends, which lost 0 bases and 8 bases, there was a span of 14 bases. The CDR3 is 14 residues long. Written as DNA, the CDR3 is TGTGCCAGCAGCGTAGTAACAGGAGATGCAGGCTACACCTTC. Its translation is CASSVVTGDAGYTF.

The rearrangement uses TRBV5-1 and TRBJ1-2; D may be TRBD1 (5 bases). The CDR3 extends over 14 amino acids. Germline V CDR1 and CDR2: SGHRS, YFSETQ. The V gene lost 3 bases and the J gene lost 8 bases, with 17 bases spanning the gap. CDR3 DNA sequence: TGCGCCAGCAGCTCCCTTCAGGGCGCGAGCGGCTACACCTTC. This sequence encodes CASSSLQGASGYTF.

This clonotype was seen many times. The chain couples TRBV11-2 to TRBJ2-7; D call uncertain. The V gene lost 3 bases and the J gene lost 2 bases, with 11 bases spanning the gap. The germline V gene encodes CDR1 SGHAT and CDR2 FQNNGV. The CDR3 extends over 14 amino acids. The DNA for the CDR3 is TGTGCCAGCAGCTTTAATACTGGGACCTACGAGCAGTACTTC. Residues: CASSFNTGTYEQYF.

This clonotype has at least ten counts. The CDR3: CAKAGGGRASDEQFF. CDR3 nucleotide sequence: TGTGCCAAAGCGGGGGGCGGGAGGGCGTCGGATGAGCAGTTCTTC. The chain employs TRBV27 and TRBJ2-1, with 9 nucleotides matching TRBD2. V shed 10 bases, J shed 8 bases, and the junction held 15 bases outside the gene matches. This CDR3 has 15 amino acids. The germline V gene encodes CDR1 MNHEY and CDR2 SMNVEV (reference sequence).

There are a few counts of this clonotype. The V call is TRBV19, the J call TRBJ2-7, with 9 bases identical to TRBD1. Germline lookup yields CDR1 LNHDA and CDR2 SQIVND (reference sequence). The CDR3 has 13 residues. The trim removed 9 bases at V and 2 bases at J, leaving 5 bases unmatched. CDR3 amino acids: CARMGQGAYEQYF. CDR3 sequence (DNA): TGTGCCAGGATGGGACAGGGAGCCTACGAGCAGTACTTC.

This clonotype showed up many times. The gene calls are TRBV18 and TRBJ2-5; D uncertain. This CDR3 comprises 15 residues. The V gene's germline CDR1 is KGHSH and CDR2 LQKENI. The V and J ends lost 0 bases and 3 bases respectively, with 11 bases between them. The CDR3 sequence is CASSPPSSSKETQYF. CDR3 DNA sequence: TGTGCCAGCTCACCACCGTCGTCGTCAAAAGAGACCCAGTACTTC.

This chain links TRBV29-1 with TRBJ2-1, with TRBD2 matching 10 bases. This CDR3 is built from 14 residues. The V gene end was trimmed by 3 bases and the J gene end by 10 bases; junction bases not matched to a gene: 9. Per the germline V gene, CDR1 is SQVTM and CDR2 is ANQGSEA. The CDR3 nucleotides are TGCAGCGTTGATTGGACTAGCGGTCTACAGGAGCAGTTCTTC. Translated, it gives CSVDWTSGLQEQFF.

There are many counts of this clonotype. The chain recombines TRBV5-1 with TRBJ2-7, with 7 bases that match TRBD2. Looked up from germline, CDR1 is SGHRS and CDR2 is YFSETQ. The V gene end was trimmed by 2 bases and the J gene end by 0 bases; junction bases not matched to a gene: 5. The CDR3 extends over 15 amino acids. In nucleotides, the CDR3 is TGCGCCAGCAGCTTCCCGGGGGGAGGCTCCTACGAGCAGTACTTC. Translating gives CASSFPGGGSYEQYF.

This clonotype was counted only a few times. J is TRBJ1-2 and V is TRBV10-3; D not certain. Per the germline V gene, CDR1 is ENHRY and CDR2 is SYGVKD. CDR3 length: 15 residues. Deletions cut 2 bases from V and 8 bases from J, with 18 bases between. The CDR3 spells CAISESRLPSSGYTF. Here the CDR3 DNA reads TGTGCCATCAGTGAGAGTAGGCTCCCATCGTCGGGCTACACCTTC.